Listed below are T cell receptor beta chains from one sample, sequenced in a study of post-analysis software for immune sequencing data. Via MiXCR, TCRdb re-called the PCR reads, giving one row per CDR3 protein. In the table there are over 150,000 distinct CDR3 sequences, about 30% of which are singletons. Sequencing used blood. All receptors come from a girl between 5 and 17 years old with multiple sclerosis. Each CDR3 is given with its conserved first and last residue. The order of the fields is J gene, D gene, V gene, clone size, CDR3 protein, CDR3 DNA. A D gene is named only where the DNA matches it firmly. A row's size may be missing; if present it is once, few, many or a size class.

j_gene: TRBJ1-1; d_gene: -; v_gene: TRBV12-3/TRBV12-4; abundance: few; CDR3aa: CASILGYTEAFF; CDR3nt: TGTGCCAGCATCTTGGGGTACACTGAAGCTTTCTTT
j_gene: TRBJ2-1; d_gene: -; v_gene: TRBV9; abundance: many; CDR3aa: CASSVSGRPYPYNEQFF; CDR3nt: TGTGCCAGCAGCGTTAGCGGAAGACCCTACCCCTACAATGAGCAGTTCTTC
j_gene: TRBJ1-5; d_gene: -; v_gene: TRBV5-1; abundance: -; CDR3aa: CASSLGDRTNQPQHF; CDR3nt: TGCGCCAGCAGCTTGGGAGACAGGACCAATCAACCCCAGCATTTT
j_gene: TRBJ2-3; d_gene: -; v_gene: TRBV9; abundance: -; CDR3aa: CASSGGSAGSTDAQYF; CDR3nt: TGTGCCAGCAGCGGAGGATCAGCGGGCTCCACAGATGCGCAGTATTTT
j_gene: TRBJ1-2; d_gene: -; v_gene: TRBV18; abundance: -; CDR3aa: CASSPDPGSGYTF; CDR3nt: TGTGCCAGCTCACCGGATCCCGGGAGTGGCTACACCTTC
j_gene: TRBJ2-5; d_gene: TRBD2; v_gene: TRBV5-1; abundance: -; CDR3aa: CASFAGVQETQYF; CDR3nt: TGCGCCAGCTTTGCGGGGGTCCAAGAGACCCAGTACTTC
j_gene: TRBJ2-4; d_gene: -; v_gene: TRBV29-1; abundance: many; CDR3aa: CSGLLAKNIQYF; CDR3nt: TGCAGCGGCTTACTAGCCAAAAACATTCAGTACTTC
j_gene: TRBJ2-1; d_gene: -; v_gene: TRBV29-1; abundance: few; CDR3aa: CSVHQGSYNEQFF; CDR3nt: TGCAGCGTTCACCAGGGCTCCTACAATGAGCAGTTCTTC
j_gene: TRBJ1-1; d_gene: -; v_gene: TRBV15; abundance: -; CDR3aa: CATSRDPTVVNTEAFF; CDR3nt: TGTGCCACCAGCAGAGACCCGACAGTGGTGAACACTGAAGCTTTCTTT
j_gene: TRBJ1-1; d_gene: -; v_gene: TRBV5-6; abundance: few; CDR3aa: CASTPRGSLGTEAFF; CDR3nt: TGTGCCAGCACCCCGCGAGGCAGTCTTGGCACTGAAGCTTTCTTT
j_gene: TRBJ2-3; d_gene: -; v_gene: TRBV12-3/TRBV12-4; abundance: once; CDR3aa: CASSLRADVQYF; CDR3nt: TGTGCCAGCAGTTTGAGAGCAGATGTGCAGTATTTT
j_gene: TRBJ2-1; d_gene: -; v_gene: TRBV11-2; abundance: -; CDR3aa: CASSLRFQSDEQFF; CDR3nt: TGTGCCAGCAGCTTACGGTTTCAATCCGATGAGCAGTTCTTC
j_gene: TRBJ2-6; d_gene: -; v_gene: TRBV9; abundance: -; CDR3aa: CASSPPEGTGANVLTF; CDR3nt: TGTGCCAGCAGCCCCCCCGAGGGTACTGGGGCCAACGTCCTGACTTTC
j_gene: TRBJ2-7; d_gene: -; v_gene: TRBV6-1; abundance: few; CDR3aa: CASRLQGSFYEQYF; CDR3nt: TGTGCCAGCAGGTTACAGGGATCTTTCTACGAGCAGTACTTC
j_gene: TRBJ1-6; d_gene: -; v_gene: TRBV7-2; abundance: -; CDR3aa: CASSLARLQHYNSPLHF; CDR3nt: TGTGCCAGCAGCTTAGCGCGCCTACAGCACTATAATTCACCCCTCCACTTT
j_gene: TRBJ2-3; d_gene: TRBD2; v_gene: TRBV5-1; abundance: many; CDR3aa: CASSIRTSGSSGTDTQYF; CDR3nt: TGCGCCAGCAGCATAAGGACTAGCGGGAGTTCAGGCACAGATACGCAGTATTTT
j_gene: TRBJ1-2; d_gene: TRBD1; v_gene: TRBV19; abundance: many; CDR3aa: CASGTAYGYTF; CDR3nt: TGTGCCAGCGGGACAGCCTATGGCTACACCTTC
j_gene: TRBJ2-7; d_gene: -; v_gene: TRBV5-1; abundance: many; CDR3aa: CASRGPYEQYF; CDR3nt: TGCGCCAGCAGGGGACCTTACGAGCAGTACTTC
j_gene: TRBJ1-1; d_gene: -; v_gene: TRBV5-1; abundance: -; CDR3aa: CASSFITLGGTEAFF; CDR3nt: TGCGCCAGCAGCTTTATTACCCTTGGGGGGACTGAAGCTTTCTTT
j_gene: TRBJ1-1; d_gene: TRBD1; v_gene: TRBV20-1; abundance: few; CDR3aa: CSARKTGEATEAFF; CDR3nt: TGCAGTGCACGGAAGACAGGGGAGGCCACTGAAGCTTTCTTT
j_gene: TRBJ2-7; d_gene: -; v_gene: TRBV7-9; abundance: -; CDR3aa: CAYGDSSYERYF; CDR3nt: TGTGCCTACGGTGACAGCTCCTACGAGCGGTACTTC
j_gene: TRBJ2-3; d_gene: TRBD2; v_gene: TRBV7-9; abundance: many; CDR3aa: CASSLVASGRTDTQYF; CDR3nt: TGTGCCAGCAGCTTAGTGGCTAGCGGGAGAACAGATACGCAGTATTTT
j_gene: TRBJ2-4; d_gene: -; v_gene: TRBV19; abundance: -; CDR3aa: CASSEDGQPLAKNIQYF; CDR3nt: TGTGCCAGTAGTGAAGACGGACAGCCTCTAGCCAAAAACATTCAGTACTTC
j_gene: TRBJ1-5; d_gene: -; v_gene: TRBV5-5; abundance: -; CDR3aa: CASSFSAKLSNQPQHF; CDR3nt: TGTGCCAGCAGCTTTTCTGCGAAACTTAGCAATCAGCCCCAGCATTTT
j_gene: TRBJ2-3; d_gene: -; v_gene: TRBV5-1; abundance: few; CDR3aa: CASSEDVQGSGTDTQYF; CDR3nt: TGCGCCAGCAGCGAGGACGTACAGGGCAGCGGGACAGATACGCAGTATTTT
j_gene: TRBJ1-1; d_gene: -; v_gene: TRBV24-1; abundance: -; CDR3aa: CGDGRGMGTEAFF; CDR3nt: TGTGGAGACGGGCGGGGGATGGGGACTGAAGCTTTCTTT
j_gene: TRBJ2-7; d_gene: -; v_gene: TRBV9; abundance: few; CDR3aa: CASSVGQSTPQYF; CDR3nt: TGTGCCAGCAGCGTAGGACAGTCTACACCGCAGTACTTC
j_gene: TRBJ2-4; d_gene: TRBD1; v_gene: TRBV7-6; abundance: few; CDR3aa: CASSLGHPGQGYRNEQYF; CDR3nt: TGTGCCAGCAGCTTAGGACATCCGGGACAGGGTTATAGGAATGAGCAGTACTTC
j_gene: TRBJ2-3; d_gene: -; v_gene: TRBV12-3/TRBV12-4; abundance: -; CDR3aa: CASNEGKDEKLYF; CDR3nt: TGTGCCAGCAATGAGGGAAAGGATGAAAAACTGTATTTT
j_gene: TRBJ2-5; d_gene: -; v_gene: TRBV9; abundance: many; CDR3aa: CASSVEWTVQETQYF; CDR3nt: TGTGCCAGCAGCGTAGAATGGACAGTTCAAGAGACCCAGTACTTC
j_gene: TRBJ2-3; d_gene: -; v_gene: TRBV7-3; abundance: many; CDR3aa: CASSYYSTDTQYF; CDR3nt: TGTGCCAGCAGCTATTATAGCACAGATACGCAGTATTTT